This T cell receptor (beta chain) was recorded in a study of cytomegalovirus exposure and HLA in healthy donors. CDR1 MNHEY and CDR2 SMNVEV come from the germline V gene (reference sequence). The CDR3 spans 14 residues. V gave up 3 bases and J gave up 0 bases, with 9 bases separating them. With regard to this clone: Antigen unknown.

Whole-study findings and limits: A list of 150 or so TCR beta chains associated with cytomegalovirus was given. The Asian-associated ancestry cluster reportedly had fewer N-insertions than the approximately 670-donor mean in a later analysis.

PCR primers comprised 60 Vbeta and 13 Jbeta primers. TCRdb keeps only in-frame clones here, not all; method: immunoSEQ multiplex PCR. This repertoire shows about 160,000 clones, 81% found once; its top ten account for 1.3%. The TCR was taken from a man aged 50 to 59 in good health and CMV-seropositive. Sequences were obtained from PBMCs. V gene TRBV27 combines with J gene TRBJ2-7; D is undetermined. CDR3 DNA sequence: TGTGCCAGCAGTTTGGTATACAGCTCCTACGAGCAGTACTTC. Its translation is CASSLVYSSYEQYF.